This is a list of T cell receptor beta chains from one sample in a study of siplizumab effects on memory and regulatory T cells. TCRdb keeps only in-frame clones here, not all; method: immunoSEQ multiplex PCR. The sample records 100,000 to 120,000 clones, over 85% being singletons. Input material: CD4+ T cells sorted from blood. The receptors were sampled from a human donor in good health. CDR3s include the opening cysteine and the closing phenylalanine or tryptophan. The order of the fields is clone size, D gene, V gene, J gene, CDR3 protein, CDR3 DNA. A D gene is named only where the DNA matches it firmly. Part of the rows lack a size; the others show once, few, many or a class for expanded clones.

-	-	TRBV9	TRBJ2-4	CASSWTWDGNIQYF	TGTGCCAGCAGCTGGACTTGGGACGGTAACATTCAGTACTTC
few	-	TRBV2	TRBJ1-5	CASRTGLHGNQPQHF	TGTGCCAGCAGGACTGGGCTGCATGGTAATCAGCCCCAGCATTTT
-	-	TRBV4-2	TRBJ2-5	CASSPGELRHETQYF	TGTGCCAGCAGCCCCGGAGAGCTGCGTCATGAGACCCAGTACTTC
-	-	TRBV19	TRBJ2-7	CASSMPDRRHYGQYF	TGTGCCAGTAGTATGCCGGACCGCCGCCACTATGGGCAGTACTTC
-	TRBD2	TRBV29-1	TRBJ2-7	CSVTEPSGRRYYEQYF	TGCAGCGTGACTGAGCCAAGCGGGAGGCGATACTACGAGCAGTACTTC
-	-	TRBV4-1	TRBJ2-3	CASSQGERGTQYF	TGCGCCAGCAGCCAAGGGGAACGAGGGACGCAGTATTTT
-	-	TRBV6-6	TRBJ1-1	CASITALGSTEAFF	TGTGCCAGCATAACTGCTTTGGGGAGCACTGAAGCTTTCTTT
-	TRBD1	TRBV4-1	TRBJ1-4	CASSQAGGNEKLFF	TGCGCCAGCAGCCAAGCAGGGGGCAATGAAAAACTGTTTTTT
few	-	TRBV7-9	TRBJ2-7	CASSRSSYEQYF	TGTGCCAGCAGTAGGAGTTCCTACGAGCAGTACTTC
-	-	TRBV27	TRBJ1-4	CASSLLGQNEKLFF	TGTGCCAGCAGTTTATTAGGGCAAAATGAAAAACTGTTTTTT
-	-	TRBV6-1	TRBJ1-5	CASSEVLGRGNQPQHF	TGTGCCAGCAGTGAAGTTCTGGGGAGAGGCAATCAGCCCCAGCATTTT
-	-	TRBV27	TRBJ2-5	CASSYAILYQETQYF	TGTGCCAGCAGTTATGCAATCCTGTACCAAGAGACCCAGTACTTC
-	-	TRBV9	TRBJ2-3	CASSVDPSTDTQYF	TGTGCCAGCAGCGTTGACCCTAGCACAGATACGCAGTATTTT
-	-	TRBV19	TRBJ2-1	CASTRYNEQFF	TGTGCCAGTACCCGATACAATGAGCAGTTCTTC
-	-	TRBV7-6	TRBJ1-3	CASSPGTVGNTIYF	TGTGCCAGCAGCCCGGGGACTGTCGGAAACACCATATATTTT
-	TRBD1	TRBV10-3	TRBJ1-1	CAIRTGTGRPEAFF	TGTGCCATCAGAACCGGGACAGGGAGGCCTGAAGCTTTCTTT
-	-	TRBV5-1	TRBJ2-7	CASRTGLLSGQYF	TGCGCCAGCCGAACGGGACTCTTATCCGGGCAGTACTTC
-	-	TRBV5-1	TRBJ1-1	CASSLGGPAMNTEAFF	TGCGCCAGCAGCCTGGGGGGCCCTGCTATGAACACTGAAGCTTTCTTT
-	-	TRBV4-1	TRBJ1-3	CASSQALGRDSGNTIYF	TGCGCCAGCAGCCAAGCTTTGGGGCGGGACTCTGGAAACACCATATATTTT
once	-	TRBV10-3	TRBJ2-6	CAISERGSGANVLTF	TGTGCCATCAGTGAAAGGGGATCTGGGGCCAACGTCCTGACTTTC
-	-	TRBV6-5	TRBJ2-4	CASSPDRANIQYF	TGTGCCAGCAGCCCAGACAGAGCTAACATTCAGTACTTC
-	-	TRBV11-2	TRBJ2-1	CASRTDSYNEQFF	TGTGCCAGCAGGACCGACTCCTACAATGAGCAGTTCTTC
-	TRBD1	TRBV6-5	TRBJ2-7	CASSNPRGPYEQYF	TGTGCCAGCAGCAATCCCAGGGGGCCATACGAGCAGTACTTC
-	-	TRBV7-2	TRBJ2-6	CASSLNAGANVLTF	TGTGCCAGCAGCTTAAATGCTGGGGCCAACGTCCTGACTTTC
-	TRBD1	TRBV7-9	TRBJ1-2	CASRQQGDKDGYTF	TGTGCCAGCAGACAACAGGGGGATAAGGATGGCTACACCTTC
-	-	TRBV2	TRBJ1-5	CASSEKPTVNQPQHF	TGTGCCAGCAGTGAAAAGCCGACAGTCAATCAGCCCCAGCATTTT
-	TRBD2	TRBV10-3	TRBJ2-7	CATTDSGRNGYEQYF	TGTGCCACCACAGATAGCGGGAGAAACGGGTACGAGCAGTACTTC
-	-	TRBV6-6	TRBJ2-5	CASGSKETQYF	TGTGCCAGCGGCTCTAAGGAGACCCAGTACTTC
-	-	TRBV9	TRBJ2-7	CASSPRLGPYEQYF	TGTGCCAGCAGCCCACGCCTCGGGCCCTACGAGCAGTACTTC
-	TRBD2	TRBV18	TRBJ2-2	CASSPGGTTRAGELFF	TGTGCCAGCTCGCCAGGAGGGACTACGCGGGCCGGGGAGCTGTTTTTT
-	-	TRBV19	TRBJ1-5	CASSMRPFGNQPQHF	TGTGCCAGTAGTATGAGGCCGTTTGGCAATCAGCCCCAGCATTTT
-	TRBD1	TRBV29-1	TRBJ1-1	CSVEAQGDTEAFF	TGCAGCGTTGAAGCACAGGGGGACACTGAAGCTTTCTTT
once	-	TRBV6-6	TRBJ2-5	CASRIRDPRQETQYF	TGTGCCAGCAGGATCCGGGACCCGCGTCAAGAGACCCAGTACTTC
-	TRBD1	TRBV7-2	TRBJ1-2	CASSSYGTDAHTF	TGTGCCAGCAGCTCATACGGGACAGACGCTCACACCTTC
-	TRBD2	TRBV19	TRBJ2-7	CASSSGTSVAYEQYF	TGTGCCAGTAGTTCCGGGACTAGCGTTGCCTACGAGCAGTACTTC
-	-	TRBV20-1	TRBJ1-2	CSAPDYGYTF	TGCAGTGCCCCAGACTATGGCTACACCTTC
once	-	TRBV18	TRBJ1-2	CASSPTGNYGYTF	TGTGCCAGCTCGCCTACAGGGAACTATGGCTACACCTTC
-	-	TRBV28	TRBJ1-2	CATRGGGGYTF	TGTGCCACCCGGGGGGGTGGCGGCTACACCTTC
-	-	TRBV18	TRBJ1-5	CASSPQPYSNQPQHF	TGTGCCAGCTCGCCGCAACCTTATAGCAATCAGCCCCAGCATTTT
-	-	TRBV6-6	TRBJ1-1	CASSYGSTTAEAFF	TGTGCCAGCAGTTACGGGTCTACCACGGCTGAAGCTTTCTTT
-	TRBD1	TRBV18	TRBJ2-7	CASSAGTGKTYEQYF	TGTGCCAGCTCAGCCGGGACAGGGAAGACCTACGAGCAGTACTTC
-	-	TRBV6-4	TRBJ2-7	CASSEQPSSYEQYF	TGTGCCAGCAGTGAACAGCCGAGCTCCTACGAGCAGTACTTC
-	TRBD2	TRBV11-2	TRBJ2-1	CASSFRTSGGSEQFF	TGTGCCAGCAGCTTCCGGACTAGCGGGGGGAGTGAGCAGTTCTTC
-	-	TRBV11-2	TRBJ2-1	CASEMQAIAQGEQFF	TGTGCCAGCGAGATGCAAGCTATAGCCCAGGGTGAGCAGTTCTTC
-	-	TRBV18	TRBJ1-1	CASSPGLAPEAFF	TGTGCCAGCTCACCGGGTTTAGCTCCTGAAGCTTTCTTT
-	-	TRBV6-1	TRBJ1-6	CASWGGSSYNSPLHF	TGTGCCAGCTGGGGGGGGAGCTCCTATAATTCACCCCTCCACTTT
-	TRBD2	TRBV7-9	TRBJ2-3	CASSLGASREGTDTQYF	TGTGCCAGCAGCTTGGGAGCCTCGCGGGAGGGCACAGATACGCAGTATTTT
-	-	TRBV9	TRBJ2-1	CASSVGGDSYNEQFF	TGTGCCAGCAGCGTAGGGGGGGACTCCTACAATGAGCAGTTCTTC
-	-	TRBV4-1	TRBJ2-7	CASSQGGNPVYEQYF	TGCGCCAGCAGCCAAGGCGGGAATCCGGTCTACGAGCAGTACTTC
-	-	TRBV6-1	TRBJ2-1	CATGEIAAPINEQFF	TGTGCCACCGGGGAGATAGCGGCACCCATCAATGAGCAGTTCTTC
-	TRBD1	TRBV15	TRBJ2-7	CATSRPGTGLTEQYF	TGTGCCACCAGCAGACCCGGGACAGGACTTACCGAGCAGTACTTC
-	TRBD2	TRBV13	TRBJ2-1	CASSLTLAARGNEQFF	TGTGCCAGCAGCCTTACTCTAGCGGCCCGAGGGAATGAGCAGTTCTTC
-	TRBD2	TRBV6-5	TRBJ2-3	CASSGGGNTDTQYF	TGTGCCAGCAGTGGCGGGGGGAACACAGATACGCAGTATTTT
-	TRBD1	TRBV4-1	TRBJ2-3	CASSPGRQGGTDTQYF	TGCGCCAGCAGCCCAGGCCGACAGGGGGGAACAGATACGCAGTATTTT
-	-	TRBV7-2	TRBJ2-1	CASSFLAVHEQFF	TGTGCCAGCAGCTTTCTCGCTGTCCATGAGCAGTTCTTC
-	-	TRBV2	TRBJ1-6	CASSQSSYNSPLHF	TGTGCCAGCAGTCAGAGCTCCTATAATTCACCCCTCCACTTT